Below, 23 T cell receptor beta chains from the same sample are listed, as sequenced in a study of T cell clonality in common variable immunodeficiency. Repertoires were generated with immunoSEQ multiplex PCR, while TCRdb's copy carries only in-frame clones and drops some. The sample includes about 50,000 clones, none of them occurring once. The sequenced sample was peripheral blood mononuclear cells. All receptors come from a person aged 18 to 70 in good health.

This clone was recorded many times. CDR3 residues: CASSLVFTGELFF. CDR3 DNA (partial): TGTGCCAGCAGCTTGGTATTCACCGGGGAG. The rearrangement uses TRBV5-5 and TRBJ2-2; D is uncertain. The CDR3 end falls 3 residues outside the read, so it is completed with the germline J gene. The V gene lost 0 bases and the J gene lost 4 bases, with 4 bases spanning the gap. Germline CDR1 SGHKS, CDR2 YYEKEE (reference sequence). The CDR3 is 13 residues long.

On this clone: The germline gene is not matched at one end of the junction; a read error may be the cause. The CDR3 end falls 3 residues outside the read, so it is completed with the germline J gene. This sample also contains other DNA sequences that code for the same CDR3. The rearrangement joins TRBV5-1 to TRBJ1-3; D might be TRBD1 (6 bases). Germline CDR1 and CDR2: SGHRS and YFSETQ. This CDR3 comprises 15 residues. The sequenced part of the CDR3 DNA is TGCGCCAGCACACAGGACAGCAGCTCTGGAAACACA. Encoded protein: CASTQDSSSGNT. In full, the CDR3 is CASTQDSSSGNTIYF.

With respect to this clone: The sequenced fragment ends 3 residues before the CDR3 boundary, so the rest is inferred from the germline J gene. This rearrangement joins TRBV11-1 to TRBJ2-5; D remains ambiguous. Germline CDR1 is SGHAT and CDR2 is FQDESV (reference sequence). Trimming took 8 bases from V and 2 from J, leaving 3 bases between them. CDR3 length: 10 residues. The part of the CDR3 DNA that was read is TGTGCCAGCGCGCAAGAGACC. It codes for CASAQET. The entire CDR3 is CASAQETQYF.

This clone was recorded many times. The sequenced fragment ends 3 residues before the CDR3 boundary, so the rest is inferred from the germline J gene. This chain uses TRBV20-1 with TRBJ2-5; 10 bases align to TRBD2. This CDR3 spans 17 amino acids. Germline CDR1 is DFQATT and CDR2 is SNEGSKA (reference sequence). The trim removed 6 bases at V and 5 bases at J, leaving 18 bases unmatched. The sequenced CDR3 bases are TGCAGTGCCTTACAATGGGGGGCTAGCGGGAGCAGTGAGACC. This encodes CSALQWGASGSSET. Given in full, the CDR3 is CSALQWGASGSSETQYF.

This clone was detected ten times or more. The sequence runs out 3 residues before the end of the CDR3; the remainder is reconstructed from the germline J gene. The rearrangement joins TRBV5-1 to TRBJ1-6, with a tentative D call TRBD1 (6 bases). The V gene's germline CDR1 is SGHRS and CDR2 YFSETQ. The CDR3 is 14 residues long. V lost 4 bases to trimming and J lost 7 bases, with 12 bases between them. The chain's CDR3 is CASSPTGRNSPLHF. Incomplete CDR3 DNA: TGCGCCAGCAGCCCCACAGGGCGGAATTCACCC.

This clone showed up just a few times. The CDR3 goes on 3 residues after the read ends, and that part is filled in from the germline J gene. The chain employs TRBV7-9 and TRBJ1-1, with 8 bases identical to TRBD1. J gave up 2 bases and V 5 bases, and 4 bases lay outside the gene matches. CDR1 and CDR2 from the germline V gene are SEHNR and FQNEAQ (reference sequence). The CDR3 has 14 amino acids. CDR3 in amino acids: CASSLTGANTEAFF. The sequenced part of the CDR3 DNA is TGTGCCAGCAGCCTGACAGGGGCCAACACTGAA.

This clone appeared many times. The CDR3 extends 3 residues past the end of the read, so its final part is completed from the germline J gene. The J gene is TRBJ2-7, the V gene TRBV6-2 or TRBV6-3, with 7 nucleotides matching TRBD2. CDR1 and CDR2 from the germline V gene are MNHEY and SVGEGT. The V segment lost 2 bases and the J segment 2 bases; nucleotides outside the gene matches: 9. The CDR3 runs 16 residues. Incomplete CDR3 DNA: TGTGCCAGCAGTTACCACTTGGCTAGCGGTGCCTACGAG. It yields the protein CASSYHLASGAYE. Given in full, the CDR3 is CASSYHLASGAYEQYF.

Ten or more counts support this clone. CDR3 loop: CASSSRRGAAGELFF. The covered CDR3 bases are TGTGCCAGCTCCTCCCGCCGGGGAGCGGCCGGGGAG. This chain connects TRBV18 to TRBJ2-2, with a weak D call TRBD2 (5 bases). Read data end 3 residues before the CDR3 end; the end is taken from the germline J gene. This CDR3 is built from 15 residues. Trimming removed 6 bases from V and 6 bases from J, with 17 bases in between. The germline V gene has CDR1 KGHSH and CDR2 LQKENI.

This clone was seen ten or more times. Read coverage stops 3 residues before the CDR3 terminus; the germline J gene supplies the remainder. This sequence joins TRBV20-1 and TRBJ2-7, with a weak D call TRBD1 (7 bases). The CDR3 runs to 12 residues. Trimming cost V 4 bases and J 4 bases, with 11 bases left between them. Per germline, CDR1 DFQATT and CDR2 SNEGSKA (reference sequence). CDR3 DNA (partial): TGCAGTGCTACACAGGGGAGGTACGAG. This encodes CSATQGRYE. The complete CDR3 protein is CSATQGRYEQYF.

This clone was detected many times. CDR3 DNA (partial): TGTGCCAGCAGCCCGACTATAGCACAGACTACG. Protein sequence: CASSPTIAQTT. In full, the CDR3 reads CASSPTIAQTTQYF. This chain connects TRBV5-5 to TRBJ2-3; D is possibly TRBD2 (5 bases). Sequencing ends 3 residues short of the CDR3 end; the germline J gene provides the rest. The CDR3 spans 14 residues. Germline V gene lookup returns CDR1 SGHKS and CDR2 YYEKEE (reference sequence). V was shortened by 4 bases and J by 8 bases, with 17 bases between the two germline ends.

In its sample, this clone was seen many times. The sequenced fragment ends 3 residues before the CDR3 boundary, so the rest is inferred from the germline J gene. The chain has TRBV29-1 and TRBJ1-1, with 9 bases that match TRBD1. V was pared by 6 bases and J by 5 bases, with 4 bases of the junction left unmatched. Per germline, CDR1 SQVTM and CDR2 ANQGSEA. The CDR3 extends over 12 amino acids. The CDR3 DNA, read in part, is TGCAGCGTGACGGGGACAGGGACTGAA. It codes for CSVTGTGTE. The CDR3 reads in full as CSVTGTGTEAFF.

Concerning this clone: The CDR3 end lies 3 residues beyond the end of the read and is filled in from the germline J gene. The chain couples TRBV30 to TRBJ2-2; D unresolved. Germline V lookup: CDR1 GTSNPN, CDR2 SVGIG (reference sequence). The CDR3 has 12 residues. CDR3 sequence: CAWGNNDEKLFF. Partial CDR3 DNA: TGTGCCTGGGGCAATAACGATGAAAAG.

This clone was detected many times. The CDR3 end lies 3 residues beyond the end of the read and is filled in from the germline J gene. The V call is TRBV7-3, the J call TRBJ2-1; 13 bases are shared with TRBD2. The CDR3 extends over 16 amino acids. Germline-derived CDR1 and CDR2 are SGHTA and FQGTGA. The junction had 6 bases not matched to a gene; V was cut back by 4 bases and J by 6 bases. The CDR3 DNA, read in part, is TGTGCCAGCAGCTCGCGGACTAGCGGGAGTCCCAATGAG. It yields the protein CASSSRTSGSPNE. The full CDR3 is CASSSRTSGSPNEQFF.

This clone was observed many times. The read ends 3 residues before the CDR3 terminus; that terminus is restored from the germline J gene. V usage is TRBV7-8 and J usage is TRBJ2-7, with a possible D match to TRBD1 (5 bases). Germline lookup yields CDR1 SGHVS and CDR2 FQNEAQ. V was clipped by 1 base and J by 2 bases, with 9 bases between them. The CDR3 extends over 14 amino acids. CDR3 bases read: TGTGCCAGCAGCTTAGGCAGGGTCCCCTACGAG. This gives the protein CASSLGRVPYE. In full, the CDR3 is CASSLGRVPYEQYF.

The sample holds a few counts of this clone. The DNA ends 3 residues before the CDR3 does, and the rest of the CDR3 is filled in from the germline J gene. The chain recombines TRBV20-1 with TRBJ2-7; 10 nucleotides match TRBD2. CDR3 length equals 15 residues. V lost 3 bases to trimming and J lost 6 bases; unmatched junction nucleotides: 11. Germline lookup yields CDR1 DFQATT and CDR2 SNEGSKA (reference sequence). CDR3 in amino acids: CSASLPTSGLAEQYF. Partial CDR3 DNA: TGCAGTGCTAGCCTTCCGACTAGCGGGTTGGCCGAG.

This clone was picked up many times. The observed sequence ends 3 residues before the CDR3 terminus, with the missing tail filled in from the germline J gene. V and J are TRBV20-1 and TRBJ2-7; TRBD1 might be the D (6 bases). The germline V and J ends were trimmed by 6 bases and 4 bases, with 10 bases remaining between them. The CDR3 covers 11 residues. Germline CDR1 and CDR2: DFQATT and SNEGSKA (reference sequence). The sequenced part of the CDR3 DNA is TGCAGTGCAAAGAGGGGGTACGAG. Protein: CSAKRGYE. From start to end, the CDR3 is CSAKRGYEQYF.

This clone was observed many times. CDR3 sequence reads: CASSFSGRAYEQYF. The CDR3 DNA, read in part, is TGCGCCAGCAGCTTCAGCGGGAGGGCCTACGAG. This sequence joins TRBV5-1 and TRBJ2-7, with 10 bases that match TRBD2. The read ends 3 residues early relative to the CDR3; the germline J gene fills the gap. Looked up from germline, CDR1 is SGHRS and CDR2 is YFSETQ. This CDR3 is built from 14 residues. Trimming took 2 bases from V and 2 from J; bases not matched to a gene: 1. The full variable domain, in which reference TRBV5-1 and TRBJ2-7 provide the parts outside the CDR3, is KAGVTQTPRYLIKTRGQQVTLSCSPISGHRSVSWYQQTPGQGLQFLFEYFSETQRNKGNFPGRFSGRQFSNSRSEMNVSTLELGDSALYLCASSFSGRAYEQYFGPGTRLTVT.

On this clone itself: The read stops 3 residues short of the end of the CDR3; the missing end is completed from the germline J gene. The chain combines TRBV7-3 with TRBJ2-3; TRBD2 matches 7 bases. V was clipped by 5 bases and J by 0 bases; unmatched bases: 2. CDR3 length equals 14 residues. The germline CDR1 and CDR2 sequences are SGHTA and FQGTGA. CDR3 sequence reads: CASSRTSSTDTQYF. CDR3 DNA, as far as it was read: TGTGCCAGCAGCCGGACTAGTAGCACAGATACG.

On this clone itself: The read gets to within 3 residues of the CDR3 end, and the germline J gene fills in the rest. V and J are TRBV5-1 and TRBJ2-7, with 16 bases identical to TRBD2. Germline trimming cut 4 bases from V and 0 bases from J; bases unmatched to any gene: 4. The CDR3 is made up of 17 amino acids. Germline CDR1 reads SGHRS; CDR2 reads YFSETQ. CDR3 sequence: CASSKGLAGGFSYEQYF. The part of the CDR3 DNA that was read is TGCGCCAGCAGCAAGGGACTAGCGGGAGGGTTCTCCTACGAG.

This clone appeared many times. The CDR3 goes on 3 residues after the read ends, and that part is filled in from the germline J gene. V gene TRBV19 combines with J gene TRBJ1-2, with 7 bases matching TRBD1. The V gene's germline CDR1 is LNHDA and CDR2 SQIVND (reference sequence). V lost 4 bases, J lost 1 base, and 6 bases stayed unmatched. This CDR3 has 15 residues. This CDR3 reads CASSTLGDSNYGYTF. The sequenced CDR3 bases are TGTGCCAGTAGTACCCTTGGGGACAGTAACTATGGC.

This clone has at least ten counts. The missing CDR3 end, 3 residues past where the read stops, is filled in from the germline J gene. V gene TRBV18 combines with J gene TRBJ2-3; maybe TRBD1 (5 bases). Trimming took 3 bases from V and 0 from J, leaving 10 bases between them. CDR3 length equals 15 residues. Germline V gives CDR1 KGHSH, CDR2 LQKENI. CDR3 sequence reads: CASSPVQESTDTQYF. The DNA read from the CDR3 is TGTGCCAGCTCACCCGTACAGGAGAGCACAGATACG.

This clone was observed at least ten times. The read ends 3 residues shy of where the CDR3 ends; the end is completed using the germline J gene. J is TRBJ1-2 and V is TRBV29-1, with 9 bases matching TRBD1. There are 15 residues in the CDR3. The germline gives CDR1 SQVTM, CDR2 ANQGSEA. V lost 5 bases and J lost 5; bases outside the gene matches: 12. CDR3 amino acids: CSVTDYRGPTYGYTF. The sequenced part of the CDR3 DNA is TGCAGCGTTACCGATTACAGGGGGCCCACATATGGC.

This clone was seen repeatedly, ten times or more. The read halts 3 residues ahead of the CDR3 end, with the missing end drawn from the germline J gene. This chain connects TRBV18 to TRBJ1-5, with D perhaps TRBD1 (6 bases). Per the germline V gene, CDR1 is KGHSH and CDR2 is LQKENI. CDR3 length: 16 amino acids. V shed 3 bases and J shed 4 bases, with 16 bases lying between them. CDR3: CASSPSAGEGNQPQHF. CDR3 DNA (partial): TGTGCCAGCTCACCCTCCGCAGGGGAAGGGAATCAGCCC.